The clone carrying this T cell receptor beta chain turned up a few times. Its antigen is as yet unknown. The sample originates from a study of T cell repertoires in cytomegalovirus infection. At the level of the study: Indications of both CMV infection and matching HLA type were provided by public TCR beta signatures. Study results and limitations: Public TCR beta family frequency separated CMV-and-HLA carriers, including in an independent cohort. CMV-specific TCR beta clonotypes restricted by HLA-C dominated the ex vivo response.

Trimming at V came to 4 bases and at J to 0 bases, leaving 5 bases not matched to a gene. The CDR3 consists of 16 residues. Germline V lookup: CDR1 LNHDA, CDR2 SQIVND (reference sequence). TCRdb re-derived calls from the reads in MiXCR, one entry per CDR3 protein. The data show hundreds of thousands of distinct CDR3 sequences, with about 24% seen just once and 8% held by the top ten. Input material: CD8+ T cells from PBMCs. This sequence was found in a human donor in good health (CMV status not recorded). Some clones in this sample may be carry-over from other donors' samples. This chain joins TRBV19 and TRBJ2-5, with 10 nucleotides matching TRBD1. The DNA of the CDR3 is TGTGCCAGTAGTACACCGGGACAGGGGTACCAAGAGACCCAGTACTTC. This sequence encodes CASSTPGQGYQETQYF.